The clone carrying this TCR beta chain has just a few counts. Its antigen is undetermined. These data come from a study of beta chain features in type 1 diabetes. Study-level background: Healthy donors, compared against patients, showed similar age, gender and cell yields. Broader study findings: Shortening that was moderate but significant affected the TCRB CDR3s of Type 1 diabetes patients in all four CD4+ subsets.

The CDR3 runs to 11 residues. Germline V CDR1 and CDR2: SNHLY, FYNNEI. cDNA synthesis used the whole RNA isolate, giving expressed TCRB sequences. The assay was immunoSEQ multiplex PCR, and TCRdb's table has in-frame clones only and misses some. Seen here are fewer than 350,000 clones, approximately 16% observed once, and the top ten hold less than 0.02%. This TCR derives from a man aged 18 to 30 with type 1 diabetes. Sample: naive CD4+ T cells from blood. The chain combines TRBV2 with TRBJ2-3; D unresolved. CDR3 in amino acids: CESSGTDTQYF. The CDR3 bases are TGTGAGAGTAGTGGCACAGATACGCAGTATTTT.